This T cell receptor (beta chain) was observed in a study of blood T cell repertoires in COVID-19. This clone was picked up one time. Seattle-derived patients entered the study during active infection and were followed longitudinally. The repertoire was sequenced with immunoSEQ multiplex PCR; TCRdb's copy has only in-frame clones and lacks some. Of 360,000 or so clones in the sample, roughly nine tenths were seen once. The V end lost 2 bases, the J end lost 7 bases, and 14 bases lay between the germline ends. There are 14 residues in the CDR3. From germline, CDR1 is SEHNR and CDR2 FQNEAQ (reference sequence).

The sequenced material came from peripheral blood. This sequence originates from a woman aged 55-69 years with COVID-19, enrolled during active disease. This chain connects TRBV7-9 to TRBJ1-1; maybe TRBD1 (5 bases). CDR3 loop: CASSLRVSGGEAFF. The DNA of the CDR3 is TGTGCCAGCAGCTTAAGAGTCTCGGGGGGTGAAGCTTTCTTT.